This T cell receptor beta chain was documented in a study of T cell responses to AZD1222 COVID-19 vaccine. V was cut by 3 bases and J by 4 bases, with 12 bases left in between. Germline V gives CDR1 KGHSH, CDR2 LQKENI. The CDR3 has 15 residues. This clone has only a few counts. TCRdb's copy holds only in-frame clones and misses some; the assay was immunoSEQ multiplex PCR. Among about 150,000 clones listed, 80% to 95% were seen once. This sequence originates from an adult who received the AZD1222 COVID-19 vaccine. This material consisted of peripheral blood, taken 28 days after the second AZD1222 dose. V is TRBV18 and J is TRBJ2-2; possibly TRBD2 for D (6 bases). CDR3 sequence: CASSPAGQTTGELFF. In DNA form, the CDR3 reads TGTGCCAGCTCACCGGCGGGGCAGACCACCGGGGAGCTGTTTTTT.